This record concerns one T cell receptor beta chain sequence. Its cognate antigen has yet to be identified. No per-base quality is available; no much larger clone lies one base away. Sample time point, as interpreted from the label and publication: cycle 4 day 1 (C4D1), after five to seven weeks of nivolumab. All trial patients had relapsed after autologous stem cell transplantation, with cohorts A, B and C differing in prior brentuximab vedotin exposure. The trial cohort included 45 to 65 patients with relapsed/refractory classical Hodgkin lymphoma, and each patient had a best overall response of complete response, partial response or progressive disease. Single-agent nivolumab was administered to trial patients in the multi-cohort phase II CheckMate 205 trial. An independent review committee assessed best overall response by applying the 2007 International Working Group response criteria. Trial PBMCs were collected just before the start of nivolumab (C1D1) and during therapy at cycle 2 day 1 and cycle 4 day 1. Peripheral blood was collected in 8 mL Vacutainer Cell Preparation Tubes, from which PBMCs were isolated by centrifugation and then cryopreserved.

The data were taken from a study of PD-1 blockade in classical Hodgkin lymphoma (dated by TCRdb to about 2020). Turning to the overall study: Nivolumab dosing was 3 mg/kg intravenously every 2 weeks, continuing until either disease progression or unacceptable toxicity. The study used CyTOF and TCR beta sequencing to define a peripheral blood immune signature of response to PD-1 blockade in classical Hodgkin lymphoma.

Summary of the overall study and its limitations: Baseline diversity similar to that of newly diagnosed patients was observed in trial patients achieving complete response, whereas significantly lower diversity was observed in partial responders and progressors. The study was restricted to a single clinical trial cohort, and the causes of repertoire differences, possibly disease activity or prior therapy, were left undefined. CD4+ but not CD8+ TCR diversity rose significantly by C4D1 (p=0.0027 vs p=0.16), most apparent in complete responders (p=0.02). Baseline TCR diversity was reported to be lower in newly diagnosed patients than in healthy donors and to be lower still in relapsed/refractory patients. Lower diversity was observed in patients in whom nivolumab was started less than 1 year after ASCT, and these patients were excluded from later analyses so that confounding by immune reconstitution would be avoided.

CDR1 SGHDT and CDR2 YYEEEE are derived from the germline V gene. The CDR3 starts with the cysteine, ends with the phenylalanine, and has 14 residues. The entry retains the CDR3 DNA only, 42 bases that are in frame from base 1. V is pared back by 0 bases and J by 1 base, with 7 bases lying between the germline termini. The Qiagen DNeasy kit was used to extract genomic DNA both from unsorted PBMCs and from the negatively selected CD4+ and CD8+ fractions. TCR beta CDR3 regions were amplified by immunoSEQ multiplex PCR using primers annealing to V and J segments. A synthetic immune receptor repertoire was used to minimize amplification bias, and any residual bias was removed computationally once sequencing was done. On the authors' methods: Repertoire diversity was quantified as the Shannon entropy index using custom Python scripts. Unsorted, CD4+ and CD8+ repertoires were examined separately, except in combined analyses, for which CD4+ and CD8+ sequences were merged in silico. A clone was considered expanded if an increase in frequency of at least 2-fold after treatment relative to C1D1 was found, and a pseudocount of 0.5 was applied to clones undetected at baseline. Singleton clones were defined as clones with 0 or 1 copy at C1D1, and non-singleton clones were defined as clones with 2 or more copies. By matching protein sequences in sorted samples from the same patient, clones expanded in unsorted samples were annotated as CD4+, CD8+ or unknown. Wilcoxon tests on paired samples were used to test changes in diversity from C1D1 to C4D1. Held by TCRdb, this immuneACCESS table contains in-frame sequences only and omits some clones. Under half of the omission traces to an unresolved V gene where checked; the cause of the rest is unknown. V, J and clone size are taken as reported in that table, and D and trimming were inferred from the DNA itself. Across this sample there are roughly 17,000 clones, with roughly 85% seen only once. The ten largest make up roughly 14% of the sample.

The clonotype was recovered from a human donor with classical Hodgkin lymphoma. The material was peripheral blood mononuclear cells (PBMCs), obtained before the fourth cycle of nivolumab. The rearrangement combines TRBV5-6 with TRBJ2-5, with TRBD1 tentatively as D gene (6 bases match). In nucleotides, the sequence is TGTGCCAGCAGCTTGGGGGGGCCCCAAGAGACCCAGTACTTC. This gives the protein CASSLGGPQETQYF.